This T cell receptor beta chain was obtained from a study of shared clonotypes between healthy human individuals. Across the study: Per donor, CD8 memory used one plate, CD8 naive used two, CD4 memory used three and CD4 naive used three.

Germline values: CDR1 SGHAT, CDR2 FQNNGV. V lost 5 bases and J lost 8, with 14 bases in between. The CDR3 consists of 13 residues. Assay runs were performed at deep level. Sequencing was performed with immunoSEQ multiplex PCR; in TCRdb, only in-frame clones are kept and a portion is missing. The table has over 2,000,000 clones, about 94% seen once. General study findings and limits: Sampling used blood alone; tissue repertoires probably differ.

CD45RO negativity and positive selection for CCR7 defined naive CD8 cells, a population that excluded terminally differentiated effector memory CD45RA+ cells. The donor cohort consisted entirely of Caucasian adults residing in Nashville, Tennessee. Details on this clone: Its antigen is currently unknown.

The sequence came from a young man in good health. Some clones in this sample may be carry-over from other donors' samples. Specimen: naive CD8+ T cells from PBMCs. The rearrangement uses TRBV11-2 and TRBJ2-3; D perhaps matches TRBD1 (5 bases). The CDR3 spells CASSLTVVGTQYF. CDR3 in DNA: TGTGCCAGCAGCCTGACAGTAGTAGGTACGCAGTATTTT.